What follows are 9 T cell receptor beta chains derived from one specimen sequenced in a study of graft-versus-host responses after intestinal transplantation (dated by TCRdb to about 2021). Library generation was performed with the immunoSEQ multiplex PCR assay. As stored in TCRdb, this immuneACCESS dataset retains in-frame rearrangements with V and J assigned. A fraction of the clones does not appear; measured against another copy, unresolved V genes explain less than half of the discrepancy, and the remainder lacks a known reason. Counted in this sample were 40,000 to 45,000 clones; roughly 89% of them appeared once. The ten largest clones add up to 2% to 2.5% of the sample. Sequenced material: PBMCs, taken approximately 320 days after intestinal transplant. These receptor sequences come from a human patient who received an intestinal transplant, so some T cells may come from the graft donor.

The V call is TRBV6-5, the J call TRBJ2-7; 13 bases align to TRBD2. The J segment lost 6 bases and the V segment lost 6 bases, leaving 5 bases of the junction unmatched. CDR1 and CDR2 from the germline V gene are MNHEY and SVGAGI. This CDR3 has 14 amino acids. CDR3 sequence reads: CASRRTSGSGEQYF. CDR3 in DNA: TGTGCCAGCAGACGGACTAGCGGGAGCGGCGAGCAGTACTTC.

The J gene is TRBJ2-6, the V gene TRBV12-5; no definite D call. This CDR3 contains 14 residues. Trimming left V 6 bases short and J 3 bases short, with 9 bases between. Germline V gene sequence: CDR1 LGHNT, CDR2 FRNRAP. CDR3 sequence (DNA): TGTGCTAGTGGCCCGCCTGTTGGGGCCAACGTCCTGACTTTC. This codes for CASGPPVGANVLTF.

This chain uses TRBV6-1 with TRBJ1-4; possibly TRBD1 for D (5 bases). The CDR3 is 16 residues long. V was pared by 3 bases and J by 5 bases, with 16 bases between. The germline gives CDR1 MNHNS, CDR2 SASEGT. CDR3 amino acids: CASSDAVTGGNEKLFF. CDR3 DNA: TGTGCCAGCAGTGACGCCGTAACAGGAGGAAATGAAAAACTGTTTTTT.

CDR3 DNA: TGTGCCAGCAGCTTGGGGCGGACCACCGGGGAGCTGTTTTTT. It encodes CASSLGRTTGELFF. The chain couples TRBV7-8 to TRBJ2-2; the D gene is possibly TRBD1 (5 bases). The ends were cut back, 3 bases at V and 4 bases at J, with 9 bases in the middle. Germline V gene data show CDR1 as SGHVS and CDR2 as FQNEAQ. This CDR3 spans 14 amino acids.

The rearrangement joins TRBV7-3 to TRBJ2-1; a weak D match, TRBD2 (6 bases). Trimming shortened V by 6 bases and J by 5 bases, and 11 bases separated the two germline ends. From germline, CDR1 is SGHTA and CDR2 FQGTGA. This CDR3 has 13 residues. CDR3 loop: CASRLGRDNEQFF. CDR3 coding DNA: TGTGCCAGCAGACTCGGGAGAGACAATGAGCAGTTCTTC.

This chain links TRBV11-2 with TRBJ2-1; TRBD1 matches at 10 bases. V shed 5 bases, J shed 8 bases, and the junction held 6 bases outside the gene matches. Germline CDR1 and CDR2: SGHAT and FQNNGV. The CDR3 totals 14 residues. CDR3 nucleotides: TGTGCCAGCAGCATCGGGACAGGGGAATATGAGCAGTTCTTC. Translation gives CASSIGTGEYEQFF.

The V gene is TRBV6-1, the J gene TRBJ1-2, with D tentatively TRBD1 (5 bases). The V gene's germline CDR1 is MNHNS and CDR2 SASEGT. The CDR3 consists of 14 residues. V lost 6 bases and J lost 6, with 17 bases in between. For the CDR3, the DNA is TGTGCCAGCAGAGAACGGGGGAGTGGAAATGGCTACACCTTC. Protein sequence: CASRERGSGNGYTF.

In its sample, this clone was seen once. The chain is built from TRBV6-5 and TRBJ2-2; D is undetermined. From germline, CDR1 is MNHEY and CDR2 SVGAGI. The CDR3 has 12 amino acids. V lost 10 bases and J 6 bases, leaving 12 bases between the germline ends. CDR3 sequence reads: CATKSFSGELFF. The DNA for the CDR3 is TGTGCCACCAAGTCTTTTTCCGGGGAGCTGTTTTTT.

This clone appeared a single time. The junction and the germline gene differ at one end; a read error may be behind it. This chain uses TRBV11-2 with TRBJ2-1; D remains ambiguous. This CDR3 spans 14 amino acids. From germline, CDR1 is SGHAT and CDR2 FQNNGV. In DNA, the CDR3 is TGTGCCAGCAGATTAGGGATGTTCGGAATGAAGCAGTTCTTC. Amino acid sequence: CASRLGMFGMKQFF.